These 10 T cell receptor beta chains originate from one sample sequenced in a study of OX40 agonist ivuxolimab in advanced cancers. The protocol was immunoSEQ multiplex PCR, while the TCRdb copy is restricted to in-frame clones and leaves out a portion. The data show some 100,000 clones, with roughly nine tenths seen just once and 0.8% to 1% held by the top ten. This material consisted of CD4+ or CD8+ T cells sorted from blood, taken in a trial of the OX40 agonist ivuxolimab. The source of these receptors is an adult with an advanced solid tumor such as melanoma, head and neck, liver or kidney cancer.

Concerning this clone: An end of the junction differs from the germline gene, which may be a read error. This chain connects TRBV19 to TRBJ2-5; D may be TRBD1 or TRBD2 (5 bases each). The CDR3 length is 13 residues. Germline V lookup: CDR1 LNHDA, CDR2 SQIVND (reference sequence). In DNA, the CDR3 is TGTGCCAGTAGTATAACCGGGACGGGGTACCGGAACTTC. This sequence encodes CASSITGTGYRNF.

The chain carries TRBV4-1 and TRBJ2-7; 10 bases fit TRBD2. This CDR3 is built from 17 residues. In germline, CDR1 is MGHRA, CDR2 YSYEKL. Trimming at V came to 0 bases and at J to 1 base, leaving 6 bases not matched to a gene. The CDR3 DNA follows: TGCGCCAGCAGCCAAGATAGGTCGACTAGCGGGTCCTACGAGCAGTACTTC. Its translation is CASSQDRSTSGSYEQYF.

In nucleotides, the CDR3 is TGTGCTAGTGTCGACGGGGGGGATACGCAGTATTTT. Protein product: CASVDGGDTQYF. This chain joins TRBV12-5 and TRBJ2-3; 7 nucleotides agree with TRBD2. The ends lost 7 bases at V and 6 bases at J; junction bases unmatched: 4. This CDR3 is built from 12 residues. The germline CDR1 and CDR2 sequences are LGHNT and FRNRAP.

The chain uses TRBV9 and TRBJ1-2; 9 bases fit TRBD1. With 0 bases clipped from V and 7 bases from J, the junction kept 7 bases outside the gene matches. CDR3 size: 15 residues. The germline gives CDR1 SGDLS, CDR2 YYNGEE. DNA of the CDR3: TGTGCCAGCAGCGTAGGAGGGACAGGGACTGGTGGCTACACCTTC. It codes for CASSVGGTGTGGYTF.

J is TRBJ1-6 and V is TRBV28; D not certain. This CDR3 spans 13 amino acids. Germline-derived CDR1 and CDR2 are MDHEN and SYDVKM. The V end was cut by 2 bases, the J end by 6 bases, with 5 bases between. Here the CDR3 reads CASSLGFNSPLHF. In nucleotides, the CDR3 is TGTGCCAGCAGTTTAGGCTTTAATTCACCCCTCCACTTT.

The gene calls are TRBV19 and TRBJ2-3, with D perhaps matching TRBD1 or TRBD2 (7 bases each). Trimming took 5 bases from V and 5 from J, leaving 26 bases between them. The CDR3 covers 18 residues. From germline, CDR1 is LNHDA and CDR2 SQIVND (reference sequence). CDR3 protein: CASSPRSGERGQEDTQYF. The CDR3 DNA is TGTGCCAGTAGTCCCCGAAGCGGGGAAAGGGGGCAGGAAGATACGCAGTATTTT. Filled out from reference TRBV19 and TRBJ2-3, the complete variable domain reads DGGITQSPKYLFRKEGQNVTLSCEQNLNHDAMYWYRQDPGQGLRLIYYSQIVNDFQKGDIAEGYSVSREKKESFPLTVTSAQKNPTAFYLCASSPRSGERGQEDTQYFGPGTRLTVL.

The chain joins TRBV27 to TRBJ1-2, with no clear D. The CDR3 contains 16 residues. Trimming stripped 0 bases from V and 2 bases from J, with 13 bases between. Germline CDR1 and CDR2: MNHEY and SMNVEV (reference sequence). Written as DNA, the CDR3 is TGTGCCAGCAGTTTATCGGCGGAGACGGGGAACTATGGCTACACCTTC. This translates into CASSLSAETGNYGYTF.

The V gene is TRBV25-1, the J gene TRBJ1-1; no clear D gene. Germline-derived CDR1 and CDR2 are MGHDK and SYGVNS. CDR3 length: 17 amino acids. V was shortened by 5 bases and J by 0 bases, with 19 bases between the two germline ends. The CDR3 here is CASSSGLGAIMNTEAFF. Written as DNA, the CDR3 is TGTGCCAGCAGTTCGGGATTGGGAGCTATCATGAACACTGAAGCTTTCTTT.

The chain couples TRBV6-6 to TRBJ1-2; no definite D call. The germline CDR1 and CDR2 sequences are MNHNY and SVGAGI (reference sequence). CDR3 length equals 13 residues. V was shortened by 4 bases and J by 4 bases, with 10 bases between the two germline ends. CDR3 sequence (DNA): TGTGCCAGCAGTTCGAACTTACGCTATGGCTACACCTTC. This sequence encodes CASSSNLRYGYTF.

A few counts support this clone. This chain connects TRBV18 to TRBJ1-1; possible D gene TRBD1, 6 bases. V was trimmed by 3 bases and J by 5 bases, leaving 22 bases between them. Per germline, CDR1 KGHSH and CDR2 LQKENI. The CDR3 totals 17 residues. DNA of the CDR3: TGTGCCAGCTCACCCCGGGAGGTGGGCCAAGGGGGAACTGAAGCTTTCTTT. This translates into CASSPREVGQGGTEAFF.